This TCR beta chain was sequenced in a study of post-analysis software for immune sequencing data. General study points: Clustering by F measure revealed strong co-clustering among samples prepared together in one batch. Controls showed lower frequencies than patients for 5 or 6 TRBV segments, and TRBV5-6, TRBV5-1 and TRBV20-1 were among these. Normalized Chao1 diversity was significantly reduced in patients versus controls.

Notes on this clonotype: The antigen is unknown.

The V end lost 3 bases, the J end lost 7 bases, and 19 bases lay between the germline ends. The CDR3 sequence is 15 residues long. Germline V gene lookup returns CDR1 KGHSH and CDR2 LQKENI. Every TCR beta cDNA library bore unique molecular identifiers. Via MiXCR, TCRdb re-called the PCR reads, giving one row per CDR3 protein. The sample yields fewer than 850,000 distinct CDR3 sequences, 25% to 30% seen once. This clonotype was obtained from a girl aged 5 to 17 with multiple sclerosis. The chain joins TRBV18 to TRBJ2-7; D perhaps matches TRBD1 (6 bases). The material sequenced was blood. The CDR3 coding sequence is TGTGCCAGCTCACCGCAGCCCGGGACAACGGAAGAGCAGTACTTC. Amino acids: CASSPQPGTTEEQYF. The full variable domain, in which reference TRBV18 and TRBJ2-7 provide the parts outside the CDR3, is NAGVMQNPRHLVRRRGQEARLRCSPMKGHSHVYWYRQLPEEGLKFMVYLQKENIIDESGMPKERFSAEFPKEGPSILRIQQVVRGDSAAYFCASSPQPGTTEEQYFGPGTRLTVT.